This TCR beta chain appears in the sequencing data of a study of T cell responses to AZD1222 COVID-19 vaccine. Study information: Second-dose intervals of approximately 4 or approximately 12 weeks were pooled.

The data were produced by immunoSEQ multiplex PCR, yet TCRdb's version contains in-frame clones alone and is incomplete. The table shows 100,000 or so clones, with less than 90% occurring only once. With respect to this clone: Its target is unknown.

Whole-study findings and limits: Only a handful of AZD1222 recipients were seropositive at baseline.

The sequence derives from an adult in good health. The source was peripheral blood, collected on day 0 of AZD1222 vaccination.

CDR3 nucleotide sequence: TGTGCCAGCAGCTCCCCAGGATGGGGGGGCGTCTCTGGGGCCAACGTCCTGACTTTC. It codes for CASSSPGWGGVSGANVLTF. The V gene is TRBV7-3, the J gene TRBJ2-6; tentative D call: TRBD2 (7 bases). This CDR3 spans 19 amino acids. Germline assignment: CDR1 SGHTA and CDR2 FQGTGA. Trimming removed 4 bases from V and 0 bases from J, with 19 bases in between. The whole variable domain, remainder taken from reference TRBV7-3 and TRBJ2-6, is GAGVSQTPSNKVTEKGKYVELRCDPISGHTALYWYRQSLGQGPEFLIYFQGTGAADDSGLPNDRFFAVRPEGSVSTLKIQRTERGDSAVYLCASSSPGWGGVSGANVLTFGAGSRLTVL.